This T cell receptor (beta chain) originates from a study of cytomegalovirus exposure and HLA in healthy donors. Study results and limitations: Some TCR beta chains (approximately 180 of them) were listed as cytomegalovirus-associated.

In germline, CDR1 is SGHTA, CDR2 FQGNSA. The V gene lost 5 bases and the J gene lost 4 bases, with 15 bases spanning the gap. The CDR3 has 15 amino acids. On this clone: What it binds is not known.

TCRdb's copy holds only in-frame clones and misses some; the assay was immunoSEQ multiplex PCR. The table has 150,000 to 200,000 clones, roughly 88% seen once. The donors were part of the validation cohort of roughly 110 subjects. That cohort was separate from the first cohort, which comprised 666 subjects. V is TRBV7-2 and J is TRBJ1-5; D might be TRBD1 (5 bases). This receptor was taken from a woman aged 25 to 39 in good health and CMV-seropositive. The specimen was PBMCs. The CDR3 nucleotides read TGTGCCAGCAGCGAATTCGGGGCGGGGAATCAGCCCCAGCATTTT. Protein product: CASSEFGAGNQPQHF.